The 11 T cell receptor beta chains below come from one sample, sequenced in a study of T cell responses to AZD1222 COVID-19 vaccine. Profiling relied on immunoSEQ multiplex PCR, and the TCRdb table lists in-frame clones only, not all of them. The sample gives around 150,000 clones, 84% of which show up once; 4.1% is in the top ten. Sequenced material: peripheral blood, taken on day 0 of AZD1222 vaccination. The receptor set was obtained from an adult in good health.

The chain carries TRBV9 and TRBJ1-3, with a tentative D call TRBD1 (5 bases). V lost 0 bases, J lost 4 bases, and 11 bases lay in between. Germline loops: CDR1 SGDLS, CDR2 YYNGEE. The CDR3 runs to 15 residues. The CDR3 nucleotides read TGTGCCAGCAGCGTAGTCGAGGGGTTGGGAAACACCATATATTTT. It codes for CASSVVEGLGNTIYF.

This sequence joins TRBV7-3 and TRBJ2-7; 10 nucleotides align to TRBD2. This CDR3 contains 15 residues. Germline V gene lookup returns CDR1 SGHTA and CDR2 FQGTGA. Trimming took 4 bases from V and 0 from J; bases not matched to a gene: 3. The CDR3 protein is CASSSSGGSSYEQYF. As DNA, the CDR3 is TGTGCCAGCAGCTCTAGCGGGGGAAGCTCCTACGAGCAGTACTTC. Full variable domain (outside the CDR3, taken from reference TRBV7-3 and TRBJ2-7): GAGVSQTPSNKVTEKGKYVELRCDPISGHTALYWYRQSLGQGPEFLIYFQGTGAADDSGLPNDRFFAVRPEGSVSTLKIQRTERGDSAVYLCASSSSGGSSYEQYFGPGTRLTVT.

V usage is TRBV19 and J usage is TRBJ2-7; no reliable D call. The ends were cut back, 4 bases at V and 4 bases at J, with 5 bases in the middle. Germline V gene lookup returns CDR1 LNHDA and CDR2 SQIVND (reference sequence). The CDR3 spans 11 residues. The DNA of the CDR3 is TGTGCCAGTAGTAAGGGTTACGAGCAGTACTTC. Translation gives CASSKGYEQYF.

The chain couples TRBV3-1 (or the pseudogene TRBV3-2) to TRBJ1-2; D unclear. The CDR3 loop spans 14 amino acids. Per the germline V gene, CDR1 is LGHDT and CDR2 is YNNKEL (reference sequence). The V end lost 2 bases, the J end lost 13 bases, and 20 bases lay between the germline ends. CDR3 sequence (DNA): TGTGCCAGCAGCCAAAACCCGACAAATTCCTTTGTCACCTTC. It yields the protein CASSQNPTNSFVTF.

This chain connects TRBV21-1 to TRBJ2-3; the D call in the table, TRBD2, was not verified against the DNA. TRBV21-1 counts as a pseudogene. The length of the CDR3 is 13 residues. The CDR3 reads CASHWRFTDTQYF. The CDR3 DNA follows: TGTGCCAGCCATTGGAGATTCACAGATACGCAGTATTTT.

This chain uses TRBV7-9 with TRBJ2-7; D is perhaps TRBD1 or TRBD2 (5 bases each). The ends were cut back, 8 bases at V and 2 bases at J, with 10 bases in the middle. This CDR3 comprises 12 residues. From germline, CDR1 is SEHNR and CDR2 FQNEAQ (reference sequence). The DNA of the CDR3 is TGTGCCAGCGGGGACGGGACCTACGAGCAGTACTTC. This gives the protein CASGDGTYEQYF. The full variable domain, with the rest looked up from reference TRBV7-9 and TRBJ2-7, is DTGVSQNPRHKITKRGQNVTFRCDPISEHNRLYWYRQTLGQGPEFLTYFQNEAQLEKSRLLSDRFSAERPKGSFSTLEIQRTEQGDSAMYLCASGDGTYEQYFGPGTRLTVT.

The gene calls are TRBV5-8 and TRBJ2-7; 9 bases match TRBD1. The CDR3 is 14 residues long. J was trimmed by 1 base and V by 4 bases; bases with no gene match: 3. Germline V gene lookup returns CDR1 SGHTS and CDR2 YDEGEE. The CDR3: CASSPGQGSYEQYF. CDR3 nucleotide sequence: TGTGCCAGCAGCCCGGGACAGGGTTCCTACGAGCAGTACTTC.

The rearrangement joins TRBV7-2 to TRBJ1-6, with 8 bases identical to TRBD1. Germline trimming cut 5 bases from V and 9 bases from J; bases unmatched to any gene: 6. Germline-derived CDR1 and CDR2 are SGHTA and FQGNSA. There are 14 residues in the CDR3. The CDR3 coding sequence is TGTGCCAGCAGCCCCGGACAGGGTAGTTCACCCCTCCACTTT. Amino acids: CASSPGQGSSPLHF.

This clone appeared once. The genes are TRBV27 and TRBJ1-6, with unresolved D. Germline loops: CDR1 MNHEY, CDR2 SMNVEV (reference sequence). Trimming stripped 0 bases from V and 7 bases from J, with 13 bases between. The CDR3 has 16 amino acids. In DNA form, the CDR3 reads TGTGCCAGCAGTTTATCCGGGGTCCCGCGGAATTCACCCCTCCACTTT. It yields the protein CASSLSGVPRNSPLHF.

This clone was picked up a small number of times. The chain is built from TRBV5-1 and TRBJ2-2, with D unresolved. Between the trimmed V and J ends, which lost 4 bases and 1 base, there was a span of 11 bases. CDR3 size: 15 residues. The germline V gene encodes CDR1 SGHRS and CDR2 YFSETQ. As DNA, the CDR3 is TGCGCCAGCAGCCCGGCGGAGAGGAACACCGGGGAGCTGTTTTTT. Protein sequence: CASSPAERNTGELFF. The variable domain in full, with the rest retrieved from reference TRBV5-1 and TRBJ2-2, is KAGVTQTPRYLIKTRGQQVTLSCSPISGHRSVSWYQQTPGQGLQFLFEYFSETQRNKGNFPGRFSGRQFSNSRSEMNVSTLELGDSALYLCASSPAERNTGELFFGEGSRLTVL.

The rearrangement joins TRBV14 to TRBJ1-2, with a possible D match to TRBD1 (5 bases). V was trimmed by 1 base and J by 2 bases, leaving 14 bases between them. This CDR3 contains 16 residues. CDR1 SGHDN and CDR2 FVKESK come from the germline V gene. CDR3 bases: TGTGCCAGCAGCCAAGTTGGGGGACGGAGAAACTATGGCTACACCTTC. It translates to CASSQVGGRRNYGYTF.